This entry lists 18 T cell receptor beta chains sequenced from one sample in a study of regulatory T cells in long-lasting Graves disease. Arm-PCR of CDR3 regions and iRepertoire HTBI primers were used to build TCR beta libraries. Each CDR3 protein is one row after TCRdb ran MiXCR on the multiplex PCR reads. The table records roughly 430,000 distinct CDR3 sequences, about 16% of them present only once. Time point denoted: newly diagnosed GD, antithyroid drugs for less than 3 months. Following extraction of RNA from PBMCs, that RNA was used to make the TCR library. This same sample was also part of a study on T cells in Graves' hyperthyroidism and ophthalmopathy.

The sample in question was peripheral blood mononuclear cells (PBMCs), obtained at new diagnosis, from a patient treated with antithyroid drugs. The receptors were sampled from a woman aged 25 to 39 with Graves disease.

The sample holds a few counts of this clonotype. CDR3 residues: CASRGTSGRAGETQYF. Written as DNA, the CDR3 is TGTGCCAGCCGCGGGACTAGCGGGAGGGCTGGGGAGACCCAGTACTTC. The chain employs TRBV7-9 and TRBJ2-5, with TRBD2 matching over 16 bases. Germline V lookup: CDR1 SEHNR, CDR2 FQNEAQ (reference sequence). With V trimmed by 8 bases and J by 5 bases, 8 bases remained unmatched. CDR3 length: 16 residues.

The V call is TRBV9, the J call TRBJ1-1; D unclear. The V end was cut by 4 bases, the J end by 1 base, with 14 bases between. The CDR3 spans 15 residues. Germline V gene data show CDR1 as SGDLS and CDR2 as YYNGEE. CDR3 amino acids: CASSPLAATNTEAFF. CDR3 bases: TGTGCCAGCAGCCCCTTGGCAGCGACGAACACTGAAGCTTTCTTT.

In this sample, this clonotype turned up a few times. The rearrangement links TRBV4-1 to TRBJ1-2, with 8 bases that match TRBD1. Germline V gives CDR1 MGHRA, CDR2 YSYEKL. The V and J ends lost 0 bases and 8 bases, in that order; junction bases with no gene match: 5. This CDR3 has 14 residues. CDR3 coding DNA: TGCGCCAGCAGCCAAGACGGGACAGGTGGGGGCTACACCTTC. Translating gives CASSQDGTGGGYTF.

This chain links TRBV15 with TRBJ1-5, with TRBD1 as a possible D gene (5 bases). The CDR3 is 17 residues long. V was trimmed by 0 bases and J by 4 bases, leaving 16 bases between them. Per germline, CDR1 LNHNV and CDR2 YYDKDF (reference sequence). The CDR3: CATSRDGGGRRNQPQHF. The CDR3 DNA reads TGTGCCACCAGCAGAGATGGGGGGGGAAGAAGGAATCAGCCCCAGCATTTT.

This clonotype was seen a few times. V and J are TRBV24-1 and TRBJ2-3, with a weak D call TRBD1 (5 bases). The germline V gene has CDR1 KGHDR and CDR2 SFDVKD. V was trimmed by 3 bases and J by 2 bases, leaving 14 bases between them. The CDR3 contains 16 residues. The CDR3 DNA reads TGTGCCACCAGTGATACCACCCAGGGAACCACAGATACGCAGTATTTT. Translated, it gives CATSDTTQGTTDTQYF.

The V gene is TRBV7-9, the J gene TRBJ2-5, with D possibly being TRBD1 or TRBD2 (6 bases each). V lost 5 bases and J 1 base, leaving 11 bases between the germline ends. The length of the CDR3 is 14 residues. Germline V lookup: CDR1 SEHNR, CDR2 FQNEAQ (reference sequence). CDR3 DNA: TGTGCCAGCAGCCGTTGGGGGGCCCAAGAGACCCAGTACTTC. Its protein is CASSRWGAQETQYF. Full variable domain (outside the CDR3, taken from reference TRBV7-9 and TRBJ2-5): DTGVSQNPRHKITKRGQNVTFRCDPISEHNRLYWYRQTLGQGPEFLTYFQNEAQLEKSRLLSDRFSAERPKGSFSTLEIQRTEQGDSAMYLCASSRWGAQETQYFGPGTRLLVL.

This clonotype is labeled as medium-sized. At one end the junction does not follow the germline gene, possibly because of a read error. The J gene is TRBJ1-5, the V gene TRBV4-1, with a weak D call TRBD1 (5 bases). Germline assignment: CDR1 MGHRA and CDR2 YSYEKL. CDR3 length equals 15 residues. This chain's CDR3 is CASSLEAAGNQPQHF. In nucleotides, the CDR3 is TGTGCCAGCAGCTTAGAAGCGGCAGGGAATCAGCCCCAGCATTTT.

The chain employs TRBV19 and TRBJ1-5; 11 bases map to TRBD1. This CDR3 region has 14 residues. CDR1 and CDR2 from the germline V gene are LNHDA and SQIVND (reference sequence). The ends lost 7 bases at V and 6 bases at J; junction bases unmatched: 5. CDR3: CASKPDRGLQPQHF. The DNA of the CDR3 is TGTGCCAGTAAACCGGACAGGGGGCTTCAGCCCCAGCATTTT.

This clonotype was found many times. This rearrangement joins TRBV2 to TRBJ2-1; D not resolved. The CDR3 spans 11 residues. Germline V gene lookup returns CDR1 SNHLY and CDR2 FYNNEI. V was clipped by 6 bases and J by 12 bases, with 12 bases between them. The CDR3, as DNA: TGTGCCAGCAGACAGTATCGCCTGCAGTTCTTC. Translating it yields CASRQYRLQFF.

CDR3 sequence reads: CASKVRPSLAYGTDTQYF. CDR3 DNA: TGTGCCAGCAAAGTCCGGCCCTCTCTAGCCTACGGCACAGATACGCAGTATTTT. J is TRBJ2-3 and V is TRBV28; D possibly corresponds to TRBD2 (5 bases). Trimming cost V 7 bases and J 1 base, with 24 bases left between them. Germline assignment: CDR1 MDHEN and CDR2 SYDVKM. The CDR3 contains 18 residues.

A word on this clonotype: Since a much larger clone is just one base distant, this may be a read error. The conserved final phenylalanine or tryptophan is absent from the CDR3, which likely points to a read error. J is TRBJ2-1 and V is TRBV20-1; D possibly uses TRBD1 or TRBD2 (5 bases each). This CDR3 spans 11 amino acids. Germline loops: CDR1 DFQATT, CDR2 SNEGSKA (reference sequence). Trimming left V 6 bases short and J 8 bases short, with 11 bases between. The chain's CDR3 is CSARGSHEQFS. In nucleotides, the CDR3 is TGCAGTGCGAGGGGAAGTCATGAGCAGTTCTCC.

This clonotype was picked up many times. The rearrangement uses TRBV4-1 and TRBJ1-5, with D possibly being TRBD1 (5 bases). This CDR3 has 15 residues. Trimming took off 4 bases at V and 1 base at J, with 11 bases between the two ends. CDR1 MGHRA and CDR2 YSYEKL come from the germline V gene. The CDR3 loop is CASSRGGVSNQPQHF. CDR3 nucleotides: TGCGCCAGCAGCCGGGGCGGCGTCAGCAATCAGCCCCAGCATTTT.

CDR3 DNA: TGCGCCAGCAGCTTGGAGGGGGTAGCTTTCTTT. Its protein product is CASSLEGVAFF. The rearrangement links TRBV5-1 to TRBJ1-1; maybe TRBD1 (6 bases). V lost 0 bases, J lost 10 bases, and 7 bases lay in between. Germline V gives CDR1 SGHRS, CDR2 YFSETQ. This CDR3 is built from 11 residues.

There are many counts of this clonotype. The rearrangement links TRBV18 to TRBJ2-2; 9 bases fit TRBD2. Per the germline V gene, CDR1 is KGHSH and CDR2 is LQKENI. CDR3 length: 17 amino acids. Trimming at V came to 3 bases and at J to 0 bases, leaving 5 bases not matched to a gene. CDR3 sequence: CASSPSGSHPNTGELFF. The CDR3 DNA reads TGTGCCAGCTCACCTAGCGGGAGTCATCCGAACACCGGGGAGCTGTTTTTT.

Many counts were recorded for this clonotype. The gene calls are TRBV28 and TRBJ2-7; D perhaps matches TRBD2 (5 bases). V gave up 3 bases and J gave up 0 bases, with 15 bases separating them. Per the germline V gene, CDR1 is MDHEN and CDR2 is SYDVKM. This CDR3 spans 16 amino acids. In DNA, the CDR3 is TGTGCCAGCAGTTTGGCCGGAGGTGGAAGCTCCTACGAGCAGTACTTC. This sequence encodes CASSLAGGGSSYEQYF.

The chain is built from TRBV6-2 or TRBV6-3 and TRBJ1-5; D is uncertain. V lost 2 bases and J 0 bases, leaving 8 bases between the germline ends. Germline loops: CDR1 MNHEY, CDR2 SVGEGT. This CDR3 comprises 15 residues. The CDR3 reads CASSYIASSNQPQHF. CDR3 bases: TGTGCCAGCAGTTACATTGCCAGTAGCAATCAGCCCCAGCATTTT.

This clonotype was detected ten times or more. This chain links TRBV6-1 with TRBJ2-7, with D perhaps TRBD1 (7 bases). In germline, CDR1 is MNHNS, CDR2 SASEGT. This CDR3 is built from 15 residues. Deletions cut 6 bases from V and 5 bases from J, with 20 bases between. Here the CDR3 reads CASSPTTGEVDEQYF. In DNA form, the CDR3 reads TGTGCCAGCAGCCCAACTACAGGGGAGGTCGACGAGCAGTACTTC.

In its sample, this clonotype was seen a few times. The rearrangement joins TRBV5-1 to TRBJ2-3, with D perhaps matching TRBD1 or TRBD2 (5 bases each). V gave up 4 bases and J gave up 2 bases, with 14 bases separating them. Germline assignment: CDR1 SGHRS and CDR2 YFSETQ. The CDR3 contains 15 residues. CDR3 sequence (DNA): TGCGCCAGCAGCCCCGGACAACGGGACACAGATACGCAGTATTTT. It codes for CASSPGQRDTDTQYF.